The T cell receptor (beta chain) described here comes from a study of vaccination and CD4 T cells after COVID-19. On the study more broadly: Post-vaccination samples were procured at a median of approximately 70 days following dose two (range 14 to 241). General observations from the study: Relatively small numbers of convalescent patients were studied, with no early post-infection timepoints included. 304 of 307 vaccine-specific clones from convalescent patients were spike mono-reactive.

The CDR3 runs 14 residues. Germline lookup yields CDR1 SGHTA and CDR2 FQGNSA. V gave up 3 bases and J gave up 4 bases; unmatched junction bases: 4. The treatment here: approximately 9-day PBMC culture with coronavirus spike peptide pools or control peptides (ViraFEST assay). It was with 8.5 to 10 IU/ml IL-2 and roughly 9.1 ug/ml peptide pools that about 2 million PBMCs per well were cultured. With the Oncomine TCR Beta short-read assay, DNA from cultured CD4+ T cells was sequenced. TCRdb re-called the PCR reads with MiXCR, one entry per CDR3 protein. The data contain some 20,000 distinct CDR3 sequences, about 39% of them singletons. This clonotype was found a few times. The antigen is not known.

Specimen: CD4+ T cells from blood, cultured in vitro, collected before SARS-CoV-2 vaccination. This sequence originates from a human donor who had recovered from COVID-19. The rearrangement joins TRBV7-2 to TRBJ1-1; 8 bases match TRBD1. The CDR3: CASSFNGQGTEAFF. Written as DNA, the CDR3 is TGTGCCAGCAGCTTCAACGGACAGGGCACTGAAGCTTTCTTT.